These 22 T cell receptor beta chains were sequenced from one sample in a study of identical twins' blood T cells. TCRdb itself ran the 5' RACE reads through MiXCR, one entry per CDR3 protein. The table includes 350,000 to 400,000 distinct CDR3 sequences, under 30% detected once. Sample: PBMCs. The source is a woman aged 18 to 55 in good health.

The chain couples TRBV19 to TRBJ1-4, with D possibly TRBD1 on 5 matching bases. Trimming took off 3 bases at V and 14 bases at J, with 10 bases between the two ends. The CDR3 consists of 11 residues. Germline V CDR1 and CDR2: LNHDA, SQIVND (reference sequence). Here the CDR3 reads CASSMTVWLFF. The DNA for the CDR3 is TGTGCCAGTAGTATGACAGTTTGGCTGTTTTTT.

In DNA form, the CDR3 reads TGTGCCAGCAGCTTAGAAACACGGACCCAGTACTTC. Protein sequence: CASSLETRTQYF. The chain joins TRBV11-2 to TRBJ2-5; the D is unclear. From germline, CDR1 is SGHAT and CDR2 FQNNGV. This CDR3 contains 12 residues. The V end lost 0 bases, the J end lost 7 bases, and 6 bases lay between the germline ends.

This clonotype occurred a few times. CDR3 loop: CASSVARGGGTDTQYF. For the CDR3, the DNA is TGTGCCAGCAGCGTAGCTCGCGGGGGGGGCACAGATACGCAGTATTTT. The rearrangement uses TRBV9 and TRBJ2-3; 9 nucleotides line up with TRBD2. The germline V gene encodes CDR1 SGDLS and CDR2 YYNGEE. With 0 bases clipped from V and 1 base from J, the junction kept 3 bases outside the gene matches. The CDR3 length is 16 residues.

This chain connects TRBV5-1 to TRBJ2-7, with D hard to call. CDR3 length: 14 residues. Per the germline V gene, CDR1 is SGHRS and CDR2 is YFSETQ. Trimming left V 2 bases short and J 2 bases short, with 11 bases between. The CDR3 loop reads CASSFAVPAYEQYF. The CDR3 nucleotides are TGCGCCAGCAGCTTCGCCGTCCCGGCCTACGAGCAGTACTTC.

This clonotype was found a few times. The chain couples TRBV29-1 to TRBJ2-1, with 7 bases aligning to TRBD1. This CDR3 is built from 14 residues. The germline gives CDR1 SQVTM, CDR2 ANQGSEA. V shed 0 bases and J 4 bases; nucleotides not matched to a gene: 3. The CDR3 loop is CSVEDRGQYNEQFF. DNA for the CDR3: TGCAGCGTTGAAGACCGGGGACAGTACAATGAGCAGTTCTTC.

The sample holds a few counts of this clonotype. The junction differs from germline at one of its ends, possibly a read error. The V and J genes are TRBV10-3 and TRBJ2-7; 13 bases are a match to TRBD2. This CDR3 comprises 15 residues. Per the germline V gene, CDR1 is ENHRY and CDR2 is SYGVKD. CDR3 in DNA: TGTACCATCAGTGAGAGACTAGCGGGGGGTCACGAGCAGTACTTC. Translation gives CTISERLAGGHEQYF.

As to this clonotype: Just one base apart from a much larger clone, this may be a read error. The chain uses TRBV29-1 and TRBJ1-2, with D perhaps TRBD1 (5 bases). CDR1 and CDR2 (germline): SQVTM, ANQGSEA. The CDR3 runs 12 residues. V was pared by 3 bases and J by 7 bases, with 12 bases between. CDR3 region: CSVDRATVGYTF. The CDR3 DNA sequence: TGCAGCGTTGACAGGGCGACGGTTGGCTACACCTTC.

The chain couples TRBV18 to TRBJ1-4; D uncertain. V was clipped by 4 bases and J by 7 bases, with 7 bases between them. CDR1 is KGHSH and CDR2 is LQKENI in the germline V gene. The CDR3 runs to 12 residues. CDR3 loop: CASSRGGEKLFF. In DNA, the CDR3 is TGTGCCAGCTCACGAGGAGGTGAAAAACTGTTTTTT.

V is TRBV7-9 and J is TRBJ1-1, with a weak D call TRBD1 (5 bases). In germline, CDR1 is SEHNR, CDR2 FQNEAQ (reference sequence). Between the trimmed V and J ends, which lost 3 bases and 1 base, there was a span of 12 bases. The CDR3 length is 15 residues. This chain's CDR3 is CASSLGGRGNTEAFF. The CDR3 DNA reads TGTGCCAGCAGCTTGGGGGGACGCGGGAACACTGAAGCTTTCTTT.

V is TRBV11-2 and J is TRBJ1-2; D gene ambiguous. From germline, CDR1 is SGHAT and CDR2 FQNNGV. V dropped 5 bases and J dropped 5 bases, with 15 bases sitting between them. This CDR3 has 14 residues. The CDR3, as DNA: TGTGCCAGCAGCCTTCGGGGAGACGTGTATGGCTACACCTTC. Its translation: CASSLRGDVYGYTF.

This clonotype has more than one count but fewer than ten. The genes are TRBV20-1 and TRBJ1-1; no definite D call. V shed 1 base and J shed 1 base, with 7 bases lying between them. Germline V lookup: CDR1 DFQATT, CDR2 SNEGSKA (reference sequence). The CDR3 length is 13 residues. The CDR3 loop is CSARGTQNTEAFF. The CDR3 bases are TGCAGTGCTAGAGGTACACAGAACACTGAAGCTTTCTTT.

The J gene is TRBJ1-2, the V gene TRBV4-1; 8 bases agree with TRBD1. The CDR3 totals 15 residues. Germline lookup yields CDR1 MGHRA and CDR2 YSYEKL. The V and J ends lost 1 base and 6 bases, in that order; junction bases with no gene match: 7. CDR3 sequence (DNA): TGCGCCAGCAGCCAAGTAAAACCGGGACAGGATGGCTACACCTTC. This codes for CASSQVKPGQDGYTF.

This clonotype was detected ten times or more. The CDR3 loop is CSGRDRGASEQYF. The DNA for the CDR3 is TGCAGCGGGAGGGACAGGGGGGCATCCGAGCAGTACTTC. The chain carries TRBV29-1 and TRBJ2-7; 11 positions match TRBD1. This CDR3 is 13 amino acids long. The germline V gene encodes CDR1 SQVTM and CDR2 ANQGSEA. The trim removed 7 bases at V and 6 bases at J, leaving 8 bases unmatched.

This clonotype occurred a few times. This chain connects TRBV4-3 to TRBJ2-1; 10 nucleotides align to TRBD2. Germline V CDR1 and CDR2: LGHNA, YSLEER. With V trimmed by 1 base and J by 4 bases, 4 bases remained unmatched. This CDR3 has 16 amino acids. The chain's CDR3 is CASSQGGTSAYNEQFF. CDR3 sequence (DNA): TGCGCCAGCAGCCAAGGGGGGACTAGCGCGTACAATGAGCAGTTCTTC.

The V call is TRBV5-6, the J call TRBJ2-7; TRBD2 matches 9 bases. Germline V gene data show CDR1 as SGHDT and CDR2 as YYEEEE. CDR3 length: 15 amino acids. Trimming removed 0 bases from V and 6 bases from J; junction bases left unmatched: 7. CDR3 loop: CASSLGASGTFEQYF. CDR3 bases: TGTGCCAGCAGCTTGGGTGCTAGCGGGACCTTCGAGCAGTACTTC.

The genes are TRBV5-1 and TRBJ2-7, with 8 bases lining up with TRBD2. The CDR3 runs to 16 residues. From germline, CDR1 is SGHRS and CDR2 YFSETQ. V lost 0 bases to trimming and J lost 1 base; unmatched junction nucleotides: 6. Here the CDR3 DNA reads TGCGCCAGCAGCTTGGATCGGACTAGCCGATCCTACGAGCAGTACTTC. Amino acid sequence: CASSLDRTSRSYEQYF.

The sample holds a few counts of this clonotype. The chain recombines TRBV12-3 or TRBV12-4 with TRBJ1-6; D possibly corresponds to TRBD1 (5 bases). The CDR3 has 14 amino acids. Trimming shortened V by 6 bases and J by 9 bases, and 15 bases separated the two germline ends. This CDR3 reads CASRPAGTGSPLHF. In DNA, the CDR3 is TGTGCCAGCAGGCCGGCGGGGACGGGTTCACCCCTCCACTTT.

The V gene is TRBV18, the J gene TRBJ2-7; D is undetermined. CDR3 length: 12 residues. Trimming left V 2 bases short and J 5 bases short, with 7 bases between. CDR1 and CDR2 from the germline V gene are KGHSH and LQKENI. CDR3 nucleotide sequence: TGTGCCAGCTCACCAGGGGTCCACGAGCAGTACTTC. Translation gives CASSPGVHEQYF.

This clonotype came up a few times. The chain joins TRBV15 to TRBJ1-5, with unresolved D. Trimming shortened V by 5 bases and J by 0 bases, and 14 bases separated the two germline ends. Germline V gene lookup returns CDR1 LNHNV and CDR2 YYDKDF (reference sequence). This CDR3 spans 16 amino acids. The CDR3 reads CATSENTAYSNQPQHF. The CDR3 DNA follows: TGTGCCACCAGCGAGAACACAGCTTATAGCAATCAGCCCCAGCATTTT.

DNA for the CDR3: TGTGCCAGCAGCTTGTTGGGACAGGCCCCGCAGCCCCAGCATTTT. It is translated as CASSLLGQAPQPQHF. This sequence joins TRBV7-9 and TRBJ1-5; 8 nucleotides align to TRBD1. CDR1 and CDR2 from the germline V gene are SEHNR and FQNEAQ (reference sequence). The CDR3 spans 15 residues. V was clipped by 3 bases and J by 7 bases; unmatched bases: 8.

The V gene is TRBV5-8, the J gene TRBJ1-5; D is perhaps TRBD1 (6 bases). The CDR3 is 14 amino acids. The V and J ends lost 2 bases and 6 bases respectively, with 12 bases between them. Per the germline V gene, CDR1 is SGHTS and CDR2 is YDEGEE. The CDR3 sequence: CASSFWGPGQPQHF. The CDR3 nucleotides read TGTGCCAGCAGCTTCTGGGGGCCGGGTCAGCCCCAGCATTTT.

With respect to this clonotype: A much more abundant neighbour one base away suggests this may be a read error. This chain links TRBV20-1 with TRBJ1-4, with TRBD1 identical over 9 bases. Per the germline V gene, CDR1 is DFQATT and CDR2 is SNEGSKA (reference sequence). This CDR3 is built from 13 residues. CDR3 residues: CSANRGRNEKPFF. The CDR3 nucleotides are TGCAGTGCTAACAGGGGGCGAAATGAAAAACCGTTTTTT.